Listed here is a single T cell receptor beta chain. The data were obtained in a study of blood T cell repertoires in COVID-19. Study in general: Samples came from the United States, Italy and Spain, spanning acute and convalescent COVID-19. PBMCs, B-cell-depleted T cells, or T cells provided the cDNA or gDNA that made up the material.

Germline-derived CDR1 and CDR2 are LGHDT and YNNKEL (reference sequence). This CDR3 spans 15 amino acids. V lost 4 bases to trimming and J lost 5 bases; unmatched junction nucleotides: 4. As processed by the authors: It was from reference gene primer amplification that nucleated cell counts were estimated. The assay was immunoSEQ multiplex PCR, and TCRdb's table has in-frame clones only and misses some. The DNA was the basis for D and trimming; V, J and clone size are from that table. The sample records some 150,000 clones, around 75% being singletons. The chain combines TRBV3-1 (or the pseudogene TRBV3-2) with TRBJ2-3, with 12 positions matching TRBD2. Sequenced: peripheral blood. This TCR was recovered from a woman aged 80 or older with acute or convalescent COVID-19. CDR3 sequence reads: CASSPTSGGVDTQYF. The CDR3, as DNA: TGTGCCAGCAGCCCGACTAGCGGGGGAGTAGATACGCAGTATTTT.